The 13 T cell receptor beta chains below were found in one sample sequenced in a study of identical twins (dated by TCRdb to between 2015 and 2016). Libraries were prepared through 5' RACE. TCRdb shows the sequencer as Illumina HiSeq 2000. TCRdb itself trimmed the public reads at Q25 with fastp, ran MiXCR and retained productive beta chains. Records with the same CDR3 protein are collapsed into one entry carrying the most frequent genes and DNA. In all, the sample holds some 630,000 distinct CDR3 sequences, and around 7.4% of those were seen once. Jointly, the top ten make up around 1.6% of the sample. This same sample was also taken into another study, of yellow fever vaccine responses in identical twins.

The sequencing input was PBMCs. The receptors shown here come from a woman aged 18-29 years in good health.

This chain joins TRBV29-1 and TRBJ2-5; tentatively, D is TRBD1 (5 bases). Germline CDR1 and CDR2: SQVTM and ANQGSEA. Between the trimmed V and J ends, which lost 3 bases and 2 bases, there was a span of 19 bases. The CDR3 loop spans 16 amino acids. CDR3 protein: CSVEGITGTQQETQYF. In DNA, the CDR3 is TGCAGCGTTGAGGGGATAACAGGTACACAGCAAGAGACCCAGTACTTC.

At least ten counts were recorded for this clonotype. The chain joins TRBV3-1 to TRBJ1-2, with D hard to call. The CDR3 sequence is 15 residues long. CDR1 is LGHDT and CDR2 is YNNKEL in the germline V gene (reference sequence). V dropped 0 bases and J dropped 2 bases, with 10 bases sitting between them. For the CDR3, the DNA is TGTGCCAGCAGCCAAGATAGGCTAACCAACTATGGCTACACCTTC. Translation: CASSQDRLTNYGYTF.

This clonotype was seen a handful of times. The chain is built from TRBV10-3 and TRBJ1-4; D unresolved. The V end lost 2 bases, the J end lost 10 bases, and 5 bases lay between the germline ends. Germline-derived CDR1 and CDR2 are ENHRY and SYGVKD. This CDR3 has 11 residues. Here the CDR3 reads CAISEGPKLFF. The CDR3 DNA is TGTGCCATCAGTGAGGGACCAAAACTGTTTTTT.

This clonotype was counted at least ten times. V usage is TRBV20-1 and J usage is TRBJ2-7, with D tentatively TRBD1 (6 bases). Germline CDR1 reads DFQATT; CDR2 reads SNEGSKA (reference sequence). The length of the CDR3 is 13 residues. CDR3 nucleotides: TGCAGTGCTAGCGACGACCGTCGGGGCGGACAGCGCGTC. The encoded protein is CSASDDRRGGQRV.

V gene TRBV29-1 combines with J gene TRBJ2-3, with 16 nucleotides matching TRBD2. The V segment lost 6 bases and the J segment 1 base; nucleotides outside the gene matches: 7. Germline-derived CDR1 and CDR2 are SQVTM and ANQGSEA. CDR3 size: 17 residues. CDR3: CSVVPGLAGGGTDTQYF. The CDR3 DNA is TGCAGCGTAGTACCGGGACTAGCGGGAGGGGGCACAGATACGCAGTATTTT.

This clonotype was found a few times. The genes are TRBV5-1 and TRBJ1-4; 7 bases fit TRBD1. The germline gives CDR1 SGHRS, CDR2 YFSETQ. CDR3 size: 15 residues. The trim removed 0 bases at V and 6 bases at J, leaving 5 bases unmatched. Here the CDR3 reads CASSLVARGDEKLFF. CDR3 nucleotides: TGCGCCAGCAGCTTGGTGGCCAGGGGGGATGAAAAACTGTTTTTT.

The V gene is TRBV3-1, the J gene TRBJ2-7; the match to TRBD2 covers 7 bases. Trimming removed 4 bases from V and 3 bases from J; junction bases left unmatched: 9. Germline V gives CDR1 LGHDT, CDR2 YNNKEL (reference sequence). This CDR3 region has 15 residues. The CDR3 region is CASSLIAGRNYEQYF. CDR3 nucleotides: TGTGCCAGCAGCCTAATAGCGGGCCGAAACTACGAGCAGTACTTC.

The chain joins TRBV12-3 or TRBV12-4 to TRBJ2-7; 7 bases are shared with TRBD1. V was clipped by 2 bases and J by 3 bases; unmatched bases: 4. The CDR3 loop spans 14 amino acids. The CDR3 DNA reads as TGTGCCAGCAGTTTAACCGGGACAGACTACGAGCAGTACTTC. It translates to CASSLTGTDYEQYF.

This clonotype was recorded at least ten times. The CDR3 DNA follows: TGTGCCAGCAGCTGGCAGTCAGGGGGGGGTACCGGGGAGCTGTTTTTT. It codes for CASSWQSGGGTGELFF. The chain is built from TRBV7-8 and TRBJ2-2; D assignment may be TRBD1 or TRBD2 (7 bases each). The CDR3 spans 16 residues. Germline assignment: CDR1 SGHVS and CDR2 FQNEAQ. Trimming shortened V by 4 bases and J by 5 bases, and 17 bases separated the two germline ends.

The chain joins TRBV12-3 or TRBV12-4 to TRBJ2-1; D gene ambiguous. The CDR3 totals 12 residues. V shed 5 bases and J shed 6 bases, with 8 bases lying between them. The CDR3 sequence is CASSAIGNEQFF. The CDR3 region has the DNA TGTGCCAGCAGTGCAATCGGCAATGAGCAGTTCTTC.

This clonotype was seen a few times. The genes are TRBV10-1 and TRBJ2-1; 7 bases are shared with TRBD1. Trimming removed 5 bases from V and 2 bases from J; junction bases left unmatched: 9. CDR1 and CDR2 from the germline V gene are WNHNN and SYGVQD (reference sequence). This CDR3 comprises 16 residues. CDR3 DNA: TGCGCCAGCAGTTCCGACGACAGGGAAACCTACAATGAGCAGTTCTTC. It translates to CASSSDDRETYNEQFF.

This clonotype was recorded at least ten times. The chain uses TRBV29-1 and TRBJ2-1; tentatively, D is TRBD1 (5 bases). Trimming stripped 5 bases from V and 5 bases from J, with 10 bases between. The germline CDR1 and CDR2 sequences are SQVTM and ANQGSEA. The CDR3 consists of 12 residues. The CDR3 protein is CSVRVGDNEQFF. The CDR3 coding sequence is TGCAGCGTTAGAGTAGGGGACAATGAGCAGTTCTTC.

Ten or more counts support this clonotype. This rearrangement joins TRBV4-1 to TRBJ2-2; D is perhaps TRBD1 or TRBD2 (5 bases each). CDR1 MGHRA and CDR2 YSYEKL come from the germline V gene. CDR3 length: 16 amino acids. V was shortened by 1 base and J by 3 bases, with 12 bases between the two germline ends. In nucleotides, the CDR3 is TGCGCCAGCAGCCAAGTTTGGGGGTTCGACACCGGGGAGCTGTTTTTT. Its protein product is CASSQVWGFDTGELFF.